A single sample gave rise to the 13 T cell receptor beta chains below, sequenced in a study of T cells of healthy individuals. TCRdb used MiXCR to reprocess the 5' RACE reads, holding one entry per CDR3 protein. The sample contains 45,000 to 60,000 distinct CDR3 sequences, about 15% of which appear only once. Receptors originate from a human donor in good health.

This chain uses TRBV28 with TRBJ1-4; a weak D match, TRBD1 (6 bases). The length of the CDR3 is 15 residues. The germline gives CDR1 MDHEN, CDR2 SYDVKM. V lost 1 base and J lost 3, with 9 bases in between. CDR3 DNA sequence: TGTGCCAGCAGTTTATTTGACAGGCCTAATGAAAAACTGTTTTTT. Residues: CASSLFDRPNEKLFF.

This clonotype was found many times. The V and J genes are TRBV20-1 and TRBJ2-3; tentatively, D is TRBD1 (5 bases). CDR1 is DFQATT and CDR2 is SNEGSKA in the germline V gene (reference sequence). V lost 0 bases to trimming and J lost 3 bases, with 10 bases between them. The CDR3 spans 14 residues. As DNA, the CDR3 is TGCAGTGCTAGAGAAGTGCAGGGAACAGATACGCAGTATTTT. It yields the protein CSAREVQGTDTQYF.

This clonotype was observed many times. The chain joins TRBV9 to TRBJ1-4; D is uncertain. V gave up 0 bases and J gave up 2 bases, with 14 bases separating them. The CDR3 runs 17 residues. Germline CDR1 and CDR2: SGDLS and YYNGEE. The CDR3 DNA follows: TGTGCCAGCAGCGTAGGTGCGACACAAGATACTAATGAAAAACTGTTTTTT. Translation: CASSVGATQDTNEKLFF.

The J gene is TRBJ1-1, the V gene TRBV24-1, with a weak D call TRBD1 (6 bases). Trimming pared 0 bases from V and 10 bases from J, leaving 8 bases between. CDR3 size: 12 residues. The germline V gene has CDR1 KGHDR and CDR2 SFDVKD. The CDR3 region is CATSDLRGAAFF. As DNA, the CDR3 is TGTGCCACCAGTGATTTGAGGGGGGCAGCTTTCTTT.

V gene TRBV12-3 or TRBV12-4 combines with J gene TRBJ2-7; 7 bases match TRBD2. The CDR3 is 11 amino acids. J was trimmed by 12 bases and V by 6 bases; bases with no gene match: 8. This chain's CDR3 is CASSAGDFRYF. In nucleotides, the CDR3 is TGTGCCAGCAGCGCGGGGGACTTTCGGTACTTC.

This clonotype was seen ten or more times. The rearrangement links TRBV7-9 to TRBJ2-2, with TRBD1 matching 7 bases. Germline V gene lookup returns CDR1 SEHNR and CDR2 FQNEAQ (reference sequence). The CDR3 is made up of 16 amino acids. Trimming at V came to 5 bases and at J to 10 bases, leaving 16 bases not matched to a gene. The CDR3 sequence: CASSPNGDSSPPELFF. In DNA form, the CDR3 reads TGTGCCAGCAGCCCGAATGGGGACAGTAGTCCACCGGAGCTGTTTTTT.

This clonotype was recorded many times. This chain connects TRBV7-9 to TRBJ1-1; no firm D call. This CDR3 spans 13 amino acids. The ends were cut back, 3 bases at V and 5 bases at J, with 10 bases in the middle. Germline CDR1 and CDR2: SEHNR and FQNEAQ (reference sequence). CDR3: CASSFHAGTEAFF. The CDR3 nucleotides read TGTGCCAGCAGCTTCCACGCCGGGACTGAAGCTTTCTTT. Full variable domain (outside the CDR3, taken from reference TRBV7-9 and TRBJ1-1): DTGVSQNPRHKITKRGQNVTFRCDPISEHNRLYWYRQTLGQGPEFLTYFQNEAQLEKSRLLSDRFSAERPKGSFSTLEIQRTEQGDSAMYLCASSFHAGTEAFFGQGTRLTVV.

This clonotype appeared many times. The genes are TRBV7-8 and TRBJ2-2, with D unresolved. V was shortened by 7 bases and J by 3 bases, with 3 bases between the two germline ends. Germline V gives CDR1 SGHVS, CDR2 FQNEAQ. The length of the CDR3 is 11 residues. The CDR3, as DNA: TGTGCCAGCACCCACACCGGGGAGCTGTTTTTT. Translated: CASTHTGELFF.

At least ten counts were recorded for this clonotype. The chain employs TRBV3-1 and TRBJ2-7, with D tentatively TRBD1 (6 bases). CDR1 LGHDT and CDR2 YNNKEL come from the germline V gene (reference sequence). Trimming removed 3 bases from V and 2 bases from J, with 11 bases in between. There are 14 residues in the CDR3. CDR3 DNA sequence: TGTGCCAGCAGCCAGCTGGGGGCTACCTACGAGCAGTACTTC. The encoded protein is CASSQLGATYEQYF.

In its sample, this clonotype was seen many times. The chain joins TRBV30 to TRBJ2-1; D uncertain. Germline assignment: CDR1 GTSNPN and CDR2 SVGIG (reference sequence). The V and J ends lost 3 bases and 3 bases respectively, with 24 bases between them. This CDR3 has 18 amino acids. The CDR3 nucleotides read TGTGCCTGGAGGACCAGGATCACCTCCTTTGGTCGCTACAATGAGCAGTTCTTC. It encodes CAWRTRITSFGRYNEQFF. The variable domain in full, completed from reference TRBV30 and TRBJ2-1, reads SQTIHQWPATLVQPVGSPLSLECTVEGTSNPNLYWYRQAAGRGLQLLFYSVGIGQISSEVPQNLSASRPQDRQFILSSKKLLLSDSGFYLCAWRTRITSFGRYNEQFFGPGTRLTVL.

This clonotype came up many times. The CDR3 reads CASSLLGGPSTDTQYF. As DNA, the CDR3 is TGTGCCAGCAGCTTACTGGGGGGGCCCAGCACAGATACGCAGTATTTT. This sequence joins TRBV7-2 and TRBJ2-3; D is possibly TRBD2 (7 bases). The CDR3 is 16 amino acids. The V gene lost 2 bases and the J gene lost 0 bases, with 12 bases spanning the gap. CDR1 is SGHTA, CDR2 FQGNSA, per germline.

The chain joins TRBV2 to TRBJ2-1, with a tentative D call TRBD2 (6 bases). This CDR3 contains 14 residues. CDR1 SNHLY and CDR2 FYNNEI come from the germline V gene. V lost 4 bases and J lost 2, with 9 bases in between. This chain's CDR3 is CASSGGLAYNEQFF. CDR3 in DNA: TGTGCCAGCAGTGGGGGACTCGCCTACAATGAGCAGTTCTTC.

This clonotype has a count of ten or more. This rearrangement joins TRBV6-5 to TRBJ2-5; unclear D gene. The V gene lost 0 bases and the J gene lost 3 bases, with 14 bases spanning the gap. The CDR3 runs 16 residues. Germline CDR1 and CDR2: MNHEY and SVGAGI. In DNA form, the CDR3 reads TGTGCCAGCAGTTACTCGGCGTCGACCAGGAAAGAGACCCAGTACTTC. It translates to CASSYSASTRKETQYF.